The 7 T cell receptor beta chains listed next were all sequenced from one sample in a study of response to subunit inactivated influenza vaccine. TCRdb passed the RT-PCR reads through MiXCR, listing each CDR3 protein once. The data show roughly 790,000 distinct CDR3 sequences, over 20% seen once. The sequencing here drew on PBMCs from blood, taken 5 days after vaccination. The source is a man aged 50 to 59 who received an inactivated influenza vaccine.

V gene TRBV6-6 combines with J gene TRBJ2-7; D not certain. The CDR3 length is 12 residues. V gave up 0 bases and J gave up 3 bases, with 3 bases separating them. Germline assignment: CDR1 MNHNY and CDR2 SVGAGI (reference sequence). CDR3 DNA sequence: TGTGCCAGCAGTTACTCAGACTACGAGCAGTACTTC. It specifies CASSYSDYEQYF.

The chain employs TRBV20-1 and TRBJ2-5; 12 nucleotides align to TRBD2. The V gene's germline CDR1 is DFQATT and CDR2 SNEGSKA (reference sequence). This CDR3 spans 16 amino acids. Trimming cost V 3 bases and J 5 bases; bases outside gene matches: 10. The CDR3 DNA is TGCAGTGCTAGCCCTAGCGGGAGGGGGTTAGGGGAGACCCAGTACTTC. Translated: CSASPSGRGLGETQYF.

The table lists this clonotype with many counts. The J gene is TRBJ2-1, the V gene TRBV12-3 or TRBV12-4; TRBD1 matches at 8 bases. The V segment lost 8 bases and the J segment 6 bases; nucleotides outside the gene matches: 9. There are 14 residues in the CDR3. CDR3 in amino acids: CASRYAGGINEQFF. The CDR3 coding sequence is TGTGCCAGCCGCTACGCAGGGGGCATCAATGAGCAGTTCTTC.

This clonotype was picked up a small number of times. The genes are TRBV7-9 and TRBJ2-3; D is uncertain. CDR3 length: 16 amino acids. The ends were cut back, 1 base at V and 4 bases at J, with 15 bases in the middle. Germline V gene data show CDR1 as SEHNR and CDR2 as FQNEAQ (reference sequence). The CDR3 DNA sequence: TGTGCCAGCAGCTTAGTTGAGTGGGGTTCGTCAGATACGCAGTATTTT. Protein: CASSLVEWGSSDTQYF.

In DNA, the CDR3 is TGTGCCAGCAGCCGCCGGGACGGCCCTTATGGCTACACCTTC. It encodes CASSRRDGPYGYTF. The J gene is TRBJ1-2, the V gene TRBV11-2; TRBD1 might be the D (5 bases). The CDR3 runs to 14 residues. Between the trimmed V and J ends, which lost 5 bases and 5 bases, there was a span of 15 bases. CDR1 SGHAT and CDR2 FQNNGV come from the germline V gene.

The chain links TRBV7-2 to TRBJ2-2; D is perhaps TRBD1 (6 bases). CDR3 length: 15 amino acids. Germline V lookup: CDR1 SGHTA, CDR2 FQGNSA. Trimming took off 7 bases at V and 1 base at J, with 13 bases between the two ends. Written as DNA, the CDR3 is TGTGCCAGCAATCACCGGGACAAGAACACCGGGGAGCTGTTTTTT. This encodes CASNHRDKNTGELFF.

The chain joins TRBV14 to TRBJ2-4; 7 bases line up with TRBD2. Per germline, CDR1 SGHDN and CDR2 FVKESK. The V segment lost 0 bases and the J segment 8 bases; nucleotides outside the gene matches: 4. This CDR3 comprises 14 residues. The CDR3 nucleotides are TGTGCCAGCAGCCAAGACGGGGGGAGTGACATTCAGTACTTC. Translating gives CASSQDGGSDIQYF. The full variable domain, its missing parts supplied by reference TRBV14 and TRBJ2-4, is EAGVTQFPSHSVIEKGQTVTLRCDPISGHDNLYWYRRVMGKEIKFLLHFVKESKQDESGMPNNRFLAERTGGTYSTLKVQPAELEDSGVYFCASSQDGGSDIQYFGAGTRLSVL.